The 18 T cell receptor beta chains given below trace back to one sample, sequenced in a study of cytomegalovirus exposure and HLA in healthy donors. Clones were sequenced by immunoSEQ multiplex PCR, and TCRdb holds only the in-frame ones, with some missing. The sample includes tens of thousands of clones, about 96% of them seen just once. Sequencing was performed on PBMCs. Source of these receptors: a man between 18 and 35 years old in good health and CMV-seropositive.

This chain uses TRBV27 with TRBJ1-5, with 7 bases that match TRBD1. CDR3 size: 16 residues. Trimming cost V 2 bases and J 6 bases; bases outside gene matches: 10. In germline, CDR1 is MNHEY, CDR2 SMNVEV (reference sequence). The CDR3 nucleotides are TGTGCCAGCAGTTTAGTTGCGACAGGGTTTTGTCAGCCCCAGCATTTT. It encodes CASSLVATGFCQPQHF.

V usage is TRBV7-2 and J usage is TRBJ1-5, with 7 positions matching TRBD1. Trimming at V came to 5 bases and at J to 3 bases, leaving 4 bases not matched to a gene. Germline V gene lookup returns CDR1 SGHTA and CDR2 FQGNSA. This CDR3 has 14 amino acids. The chain's CDR3 is CASSLDRNNQPQHF. CDR3 DNA: TGTGCCAGCAGCCTGGACAGGAACAATCAGCCCCAGCATTTT.

This clone was observed once. The chain has TRBV19 and TRBJ1-2, with a tentative D call TRBD1 (5 bases). This CDR3 has 16 residues. Germline CDR1 reads LNHDA; CDR2 reads SQIVND (reference sequence). With 8 bases removed from V and 4 bases from J, the gap between germline ends came to 23 bases. Written as DNA, the CDR3 is TGTGCCAGTCTTGGTCAGGGATTTATCGGCGGCTATGGCTACACCTTC. As protein: CASLGQGFIGGYGYTF.

As concerns this clone: The sample has other DNA sequences that encode this CDR3 too. The chain uses TRBV5-1 and TRBJ2-2, with D uncertain. There are 15 residues in the CDR3. From germline, CDR1 is SGHRS and CDR2 YFSETQ. The V end was cut by 0 bases, the J end by 0 bases, with 6 bases between. The CDR3 DNA reads TGCGCCAGCAGCTTGGGGTTAGCGAACACCGGGGAGCTGTTTTTT. Protein product: CASSLGLANTGELFF.

The V and J genes are TRBV28 and TRBJ2-2, with D possibly being TRBD2 (5 bases). CDR3 length: 16 residues. V lost 2 bases to trimming and J lost 2 bases, with 12 bases between them. CDR1 is MDHEN, CDR2 SYDVKM, per germline. As DNA, the CDR3 is TGTGCCAGCAGTTTACGCGGGTTAGGTAACACCGGGGAGCTGTTTTTT. Translated: CASSLRGLGNTGELFF.

V and J are TRBV5-1 and TRBJ1-1, with D perhaps TRBD1 (6 bases). Per germline, CDR1 SGHRS and CDR2 YFSETQ. This CDR3 region has 13 residues. The V end lost 0 bases, the J end lost 4 bases, and 7 bases lay between the germline ends. CDR3 DNA sequence: TGCGCCAGCAGCTTGGGAGGGGGCACTGAAGCTTTCTTT. Its translation is CASSLGGGTEAFF.

J is TRBJ2-7 and V is TRBV10-1; no reliable D call. The CDR3 length is 11 residues. CDR1 is WNHNN and CDR2 is SYGVQD in the germline V gene (reference sequence). Trimming cost V 4 bases and J 4 bases, with 5 bases left between them. This CDR3 is CASSAGYEQYF. In DNA, the CDR3 is TGCGCCAGCAGTGCCGGGTACGAGCAGTACTTC.

The J gene is TRBJ2-7, the V gene TRBV19, with 12 nucleotides matching TRBD2. V lost 6 bases and J lost 4; bases outside the gene matches: 4. This CDR3 has 14 residues. Germline V lookup: CDR1 LNHDA, CDR2 SQIVND (reference sequence). The CDR3 DNA reads as TGTGCCAGTAGCAATCTAGCGGGAGGGTACGAGCAGTACTTC. It codes for CASSNLAGGYEQYF.

V gene TRBV29-1 combines with J gene TRBJ2-7; 8 bases align to TRBD2. The length of the CDR3 is 15 residues. Looked up from germline, CDR1 is SQVTM and CDR2 is ANQGSEA. V dropped 1 base and J dropped 4; count of bases not matched to a gene: 9. CDR3 nucleotides: TGCAGCGTTGAAGGACTAGCGTCTGGGGATTACGAGCAGTACTTC. This translates into CSVEGLASGDYEQYF.

The chain combines TRBV2 with TRBJ1-3, with 7 bases identical to TRBD1. Germline trimming cut 5 bases from V and 6 bases from J; bases unmatched to any gene: 4. CDR1 and CDR2 (germline): SNHLY, FYNNEI. This CDR3 contains 13 residues. The CDR3 loop reads CASSPGQLNTIYF. The CDR3 bases are TGTGCCAGCAGTCCGGGACAGTTAAACACCATATATTTT.

J is TRBJ2-1 and V is TRBV15; 10 positions agree with TRBD2. CDR3 length equals 14 residues. J gave up 4 bases and V 8 bases, and 5 bases lay outside the gene matches. From germline, CDR1 is LNHNV and CDR2 YYDKDF (reference sequence). CDR3 in amino acids: CATGLAGAYNEQFF. DNA of the CDR3: TGTGCCACCGGGCTAGCGGGAGCTTACAATGAGCAGTTCTTC. Using reference TRBV15 and TRBJ2-1 for the parts outside the CDR3, the full variable domain is DAMVIQNPRYQVTQFGKPVTLSCSQTLNHNVMYWYQQKSSQAPKLLFHYYDKDFNNEADTPDNFQSRRPNTSFCFLDIRSPGLGDTAMYLCATGLAGAYNEQFFGPGTRLTVL.

The chain is built from TRBV6-5 and TRBJ2-1; 9 nucleotides align to TRBD1. Losses at the gene ends were 4 bases for V and 2 bases for J; bases not matched to a gene: 6. This CDR3 is 16 amino acids long. CDR1 is MNHEY, CDR2 SVGAGI, per germline. The CDR3 protein is CASSLKGQGPYNEQFF. The CDR3 DNA reads as TGTGCCAGCAGTTTAAAGGGACAGGGCCCCTACAATGAGCAGTTCTTC.

This clone was detected once. The chain uses TRBV10-2 and TRBJ2-7, with 8 positions matching TRBD2. The length of the CDR3 is 15 residues. Germline assignment: CDR1 WSHSY and CDR2 SAAADI. V shed 0 bases, J shed 5 bases, and the junction held 6 bases outside the gene matches. CDR3 amino acids: CASSESGLGVNEQYF. The CDR3 coding sequence is TGCGCCAGCAGTGAGTCGGGACTAGGCGTCAACGAGCAGTACTTC.

This rearrangement joins TRBV30 to TRBJ2-6; 10 bases line up with TRBD1. Germline V gene sequence: CDR1 GTSNPN, CDR2 SVGIG (reference sequence). CDR3 length: 16 amino acids. The V and J ends lost 2 bases and 4 bases, in that order; junction bases with no gene match: 5. CDR3 DNA sequence: TGTGCCTGGAGTCCAGACAGGGGGCCCGGGGCCAACGTCCTGACTTTC. Translating gives CAWSPDRGPGANVLTF.

This chain uses TRBV4-1 with TRBJ1-2; D gene unclear. V was cut by 4 bases and J by 5 bases, with 20 bases left in between. Germline V CDR1 and CDR2: MGHRA, YSYEKL. The CDR3 is 16 amino acids. DNA for the CDR3: TGCGCCAGCAGCCCAACTCAAACAGAAAAACCGTATGGCTACACCTTC. Translation gives CASSPTQTEKPYGYTF.

The chain links TRBV2 to TRBJ2-1; 14 positions agree with TRBD2. V was clipped by 0 bases and J by 7 bases; unmatched bases: 14. This CDR3 spans 20 amino acids. The germline CDR1 and CDR2 sequences are SNHLY and FYNNEI. In DNA form, the CDR3 reads TGTGCCAGCAGTGAAGCGGAGACTAGCGGGAGGGAGGGGAAGATGAATGAGCAGTTCTTC. It translates to CASSEAETSGREGKMNEQFF.

V is TRBV15 and J is TRBJ1-2; 7 nucleotides agree with TRBD1. The CDR3 contains 15 residues. Trimming cost V 0 bases and J 2 bases; bases outside gene matches: 3. Germline values: CDR1 LNHNV, CDR2 YYDKDF (reference sequence). The CDR3 DNA reads TGTGCCACCAGCAGAGATAAGGACAGGAACTATGGCTACACCTTC. Its translation: CATSRDKDRNYGYTF.

This chain joins TRBV2 and TRBJ2-1; 10 bases agree with TRBD2. Germline-derived CDR1 and CDR2 are SNHLY and FYNNEI. The V segment lost 7 bases and the J segment 6 bases; nucleotides outside the gene matches: 21. The CDR3 spans 19 residues. This CDR3 is CASIRSLAGAAAFPNEQFF. CDR3 nucleotides: TGTGCCAGCATCAGATCGCTAGCGGGAGCAGCAGCCTTCCCCAATGAGCAGTTCTTC. The full variable domain, with the rest looked up from reference TRBV2 and TRBJ2-1, is EPEVTQTPSHQVTQMGQEVILRCVPISNHLYFYWYRQILGQKVEFLVSFYNNEISEKSEIFDDQFSVERPDGSNFTLKIRSTKLEDSAMYFCASIRSLAGAAAFPNEQFFGPGTRLTVL.